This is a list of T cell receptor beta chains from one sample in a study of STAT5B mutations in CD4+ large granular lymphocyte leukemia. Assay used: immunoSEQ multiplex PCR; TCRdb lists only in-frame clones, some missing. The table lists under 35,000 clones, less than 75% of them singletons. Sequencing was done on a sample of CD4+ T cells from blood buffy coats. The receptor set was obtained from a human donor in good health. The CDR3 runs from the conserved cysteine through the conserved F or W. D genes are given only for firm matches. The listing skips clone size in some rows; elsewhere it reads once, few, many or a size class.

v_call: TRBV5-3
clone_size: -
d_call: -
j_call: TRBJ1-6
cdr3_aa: CARSPIRDTHKSNSPLHF
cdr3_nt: TGTGCCAGAAGCCCAATCCGGGATACACATAAAAGCAATTCACCCCTCCACTTT

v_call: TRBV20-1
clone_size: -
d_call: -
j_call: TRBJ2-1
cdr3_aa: CSADSGYEQFF
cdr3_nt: TGCAGTGCTGACTCGGGGTATGAGCAGTTCTTC

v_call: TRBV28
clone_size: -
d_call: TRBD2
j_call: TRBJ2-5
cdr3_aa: CASSTRTSGGRETQYF
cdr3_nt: TGTGCCAGCAGTACTCGGACTAGCGGGGGCAGAGAGACCCAGTACTTC

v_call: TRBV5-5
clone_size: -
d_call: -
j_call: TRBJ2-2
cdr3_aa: CASSRGLTGELFF
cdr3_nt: TGTGCCAGCAGTCGGGGGCTAACCGGGGAGCTGTTTTTT

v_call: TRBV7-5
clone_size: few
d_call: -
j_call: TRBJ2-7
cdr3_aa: CARSSRDRSYEQYF
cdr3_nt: TGTGCCAGAAGCTCCCGGGACAGGTCCTACGAGCAGTACTTC

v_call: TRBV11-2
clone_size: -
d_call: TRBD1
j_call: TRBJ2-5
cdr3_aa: CASSRGQGETQYF
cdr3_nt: TGTGCCAGCAGCCGGGGACAGGGGGAGACCCAGTACTTC

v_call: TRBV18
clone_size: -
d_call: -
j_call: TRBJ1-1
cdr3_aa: CASSRPGTLNTEAFF
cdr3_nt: TGTGCCAGCTCACGTCCCGGGACACTGAACACTGAAGCTTTCTTT

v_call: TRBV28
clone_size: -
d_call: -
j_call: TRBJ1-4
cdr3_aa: CASSLRGKDEKLFF
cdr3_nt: TGTGCCAGCAGTTTGCGGGGGAAAGATGAAAAACTGTTTTTT

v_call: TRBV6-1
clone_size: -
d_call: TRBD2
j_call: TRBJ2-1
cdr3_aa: CASTTSGVYNEQFF
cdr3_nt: TGTGCCAGCACGACTAGCGGAGTTTACAATGAGCAGTTCTTC

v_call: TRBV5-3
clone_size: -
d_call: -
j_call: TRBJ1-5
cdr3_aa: CARGRGTGSNQPQHF
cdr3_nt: TGTGCCAGAGGTCGAGGAACAGGTAGCAATCAGCCCCAGCATTTT

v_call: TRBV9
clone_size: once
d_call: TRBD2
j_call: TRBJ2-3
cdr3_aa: CASSTTAGLAGGADTQYF
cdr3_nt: TGTGCCAGCAGCACTACCGCGGGACTAGCGGGGGGTGCAGATACGCAGTATTTT

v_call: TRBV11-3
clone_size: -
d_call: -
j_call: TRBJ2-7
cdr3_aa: CASSPKSSYEQYF
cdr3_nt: TGTGCCAGCAGCCCTAAGAGCTCCTACGAGCAGTACTTC

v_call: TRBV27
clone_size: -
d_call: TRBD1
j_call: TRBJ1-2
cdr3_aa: CASGGQGVSYTF
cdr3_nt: TGTGCCAGCGGGGGACAGGGGGTTAGCTACACCTTC

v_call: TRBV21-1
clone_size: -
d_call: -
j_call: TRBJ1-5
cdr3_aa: CASSQRGGKRGPASNQPQHF
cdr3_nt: TGTGCCAGCAGCCAAAGAGGCGGGAAGAGGGGACCGGCGAGCAATCAGCCCCAGCATTTT

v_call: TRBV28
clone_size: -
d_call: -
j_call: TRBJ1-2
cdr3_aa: CASSYRLSEGGYTF
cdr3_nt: TGTGCCAGCAGTTACCGACTGTCAGAGGGTGGCTACACCTTC

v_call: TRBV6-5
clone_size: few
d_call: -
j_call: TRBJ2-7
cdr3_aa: CASSFSTTGLGNEQYF
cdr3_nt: TGTGCCAGCAGTTTCTCGACTACAGGGCTCGGGAACGAGCAGTACTTC

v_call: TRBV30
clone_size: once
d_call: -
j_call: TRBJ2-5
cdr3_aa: CAWAKGGAGEQYF
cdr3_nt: TGTGCCTGGGCGAAAGGGGGAGCGGGTGAGCAGTACTTC

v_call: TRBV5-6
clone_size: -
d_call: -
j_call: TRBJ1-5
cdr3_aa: CASSPTGSNQPQHF
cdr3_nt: TGTGCCAGCAGCCCGACGGGGAGCAATCAGCCCCAGCATTTT

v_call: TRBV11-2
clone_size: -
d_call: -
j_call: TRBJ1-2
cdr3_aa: CASRPAHYGYTF
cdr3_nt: TGTGCCAGCCGCCCGGCCCACTATGGCTACACCTTC

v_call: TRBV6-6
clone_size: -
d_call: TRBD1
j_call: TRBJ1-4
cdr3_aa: CASSFATGEKLFF
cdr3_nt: TGTGCCAGCAGTTTCGCGACAGGGGAAAAACTGTTTTTT

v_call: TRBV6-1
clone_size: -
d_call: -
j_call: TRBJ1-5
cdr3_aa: CASSEAGADQPQHF
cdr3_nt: TGTGCCAGCAGTGAAGCAGGGGCCGATCAGCCCCAGCATTTT

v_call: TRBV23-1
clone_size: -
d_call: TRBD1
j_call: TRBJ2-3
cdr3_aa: CASKKQGAKRPDTQYF
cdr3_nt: TGCGCCAGCAAGAAACAGGGGGCCAAAAGACCCGATACGCAGTATTTT

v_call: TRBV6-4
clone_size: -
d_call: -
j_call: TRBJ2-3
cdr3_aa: CASSTQESDTQYF
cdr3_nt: TGTGCCAGCAGCACCCAGGAGAGTGATACGCAGTATTTT

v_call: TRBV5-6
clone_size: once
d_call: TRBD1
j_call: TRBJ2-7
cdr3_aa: CASSQTGSYSPYHEQYF
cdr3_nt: TGTGCCAGCAGCCAGACAGGGTCCTACAGTCCCTATCACGAGCAGTACTTC

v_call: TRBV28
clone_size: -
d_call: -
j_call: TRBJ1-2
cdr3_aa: CASTPSRGGLTGYTF
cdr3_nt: TGTGCCAGCACCCCTAGTAGGGGGGGGCTAACTGGCTACACCTTC

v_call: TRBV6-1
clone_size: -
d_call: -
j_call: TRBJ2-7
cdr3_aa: CASTPTGETYEQYF
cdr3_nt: TGTGCCAGTACCCCGACGGGGGAAACCTACGAGCAGTACTTC

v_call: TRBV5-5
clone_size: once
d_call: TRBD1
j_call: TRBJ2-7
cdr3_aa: CASSLDRVYSYEQYF
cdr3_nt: TGTGCCAGCAGCCTGGACAGGGTTTACTCCTACGAGCAGTACTTC

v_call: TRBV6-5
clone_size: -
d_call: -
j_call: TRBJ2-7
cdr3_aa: CASSYSASSYEQYF
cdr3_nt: TGTGCCAGCAGTTACTCAGCCTCCTCCTACGAGCAGTACTTC

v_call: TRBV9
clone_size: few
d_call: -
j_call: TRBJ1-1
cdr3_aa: CASSVTAGMNTEAFF
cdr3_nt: TGTGCCAGCAGCGTCACAGCTGGAATGAACACTGAAGCTTTCTTT

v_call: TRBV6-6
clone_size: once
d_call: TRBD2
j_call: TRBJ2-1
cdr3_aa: CASRRTSGGEQFF
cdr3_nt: TGTGCCAGCAGACGGACTAGCGGGGGGGAGCAGTTCTTC

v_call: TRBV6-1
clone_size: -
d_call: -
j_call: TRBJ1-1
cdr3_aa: CASSPAAGSTEAFF
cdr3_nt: TGTGCCAGCAGTCCAGCAGCGGGGAGTACTGAAGCTTTCTTT

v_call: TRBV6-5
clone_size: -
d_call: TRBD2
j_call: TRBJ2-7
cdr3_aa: CASSYSSSGATYEQYF
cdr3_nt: TGTGCCAGCAGTTACTCGAGTAGCGGGGCGACCTACGAGCAGTACTTC

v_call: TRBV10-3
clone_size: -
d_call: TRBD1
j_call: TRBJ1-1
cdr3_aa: CAIRGDSNTEAFF
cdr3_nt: TGTGCCATCAGGGGGGACAGTAACACTGAAGCTTTCTTT

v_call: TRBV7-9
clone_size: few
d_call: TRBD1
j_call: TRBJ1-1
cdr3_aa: CASSLGQRNTEAFF
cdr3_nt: TGTGCCAGCAGCTTGGGACAGCGGAACACTGAAGCTTTCTTT

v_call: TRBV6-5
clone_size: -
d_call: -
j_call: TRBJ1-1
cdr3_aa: CASEYEYGRGTEAFF
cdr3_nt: TGTGCCAGCGAATACGAATACGGCCGGGGCACTGAAGCTTTCTTT

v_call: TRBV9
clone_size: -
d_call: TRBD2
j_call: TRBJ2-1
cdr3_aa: CASSADPLQRGHNEQFF
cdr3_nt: TGTGCCAGCAGCGCAGACCCTCTCCAGCGGGGTCACAATGAGCAGTTCTTC

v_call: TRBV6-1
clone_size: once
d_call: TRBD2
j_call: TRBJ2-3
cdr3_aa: CASSAAGGPISTDTQYF
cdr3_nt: TGTGCCAGCAGTGCAGCGGGGGGCCCAATTAGCACAGATACGCAGTATTTT

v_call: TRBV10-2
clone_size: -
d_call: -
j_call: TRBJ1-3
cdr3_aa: CASSEQGTGNTIYF
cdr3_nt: TGCGCCAGCAGTGAACAGGGAACGGGAAACACCATATATTTT

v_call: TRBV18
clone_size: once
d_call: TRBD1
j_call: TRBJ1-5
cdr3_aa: CASSPDRGNQPQHF
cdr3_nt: TGTGCCAGCTCACCAGACAGGGGGAATCAGCCCCAGCATTTT

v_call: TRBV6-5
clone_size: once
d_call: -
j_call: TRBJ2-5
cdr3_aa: CASKGGQETQYF
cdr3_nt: TGTGCCAGCAAGGGCGGACAAGAGACCCAGTACTTC

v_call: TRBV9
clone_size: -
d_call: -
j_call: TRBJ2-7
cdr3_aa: CASSVDGGILTYEQYF
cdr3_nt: TGTGCCAGCAGCGTCGACGGAGGGATCCTTACCTACGAGCAGTACTTC

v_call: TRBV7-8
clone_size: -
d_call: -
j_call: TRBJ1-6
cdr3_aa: CASTLGGARNSPLHF
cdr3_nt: TGTGCCAGCACCCTAGGGGGGGCAAGGAATTCACCCCTCCACTTT

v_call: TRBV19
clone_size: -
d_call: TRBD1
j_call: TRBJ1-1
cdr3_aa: CASGGQGVTEAFF
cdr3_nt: TGTGCCAGTGGCGGACAGGGCGTCACTGAAGCTTTCTTT

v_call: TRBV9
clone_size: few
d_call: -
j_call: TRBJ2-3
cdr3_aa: CASSVRWDTQYF
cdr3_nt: TGTGCCAGCAGCGTGCGTTGGGATACGCAGTATTTT

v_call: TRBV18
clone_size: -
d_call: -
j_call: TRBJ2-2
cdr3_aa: CASFQSGSNGELFF
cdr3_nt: TGTGCCAGCTTTCAATCAGGGTCGAACGGGGAGCTGTTTTTT

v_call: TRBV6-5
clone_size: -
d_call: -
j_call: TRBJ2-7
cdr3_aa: CASSRRGAYEQYF
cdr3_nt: TGTGCCAGCAGTAGGAGGGGGGCCTACGAGCAGTACTTC